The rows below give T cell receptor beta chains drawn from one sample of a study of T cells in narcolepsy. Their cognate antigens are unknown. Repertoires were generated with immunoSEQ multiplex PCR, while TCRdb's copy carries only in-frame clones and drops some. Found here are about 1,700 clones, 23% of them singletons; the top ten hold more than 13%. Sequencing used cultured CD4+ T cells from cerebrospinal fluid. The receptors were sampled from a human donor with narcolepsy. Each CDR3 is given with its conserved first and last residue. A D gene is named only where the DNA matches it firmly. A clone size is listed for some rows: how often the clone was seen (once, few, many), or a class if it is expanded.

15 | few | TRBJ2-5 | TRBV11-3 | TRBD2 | TGTGCCAGCAGCTTTCAAGCGGGGGGTAGGGAGACCCAGTACTTC | CASSFQAGGRETQYF
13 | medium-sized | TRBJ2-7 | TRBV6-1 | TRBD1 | TGTGCCAGCCGGGACAGGGCTTCCTACGAGCAGTACTTC | CASRDRASYEQYF
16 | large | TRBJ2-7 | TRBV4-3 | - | TGCGCCAGCAGCCCCCTGGGGGGGGCCGGGTCCTACGAGCAGTACTTC | CASSPLGGAGSYEQYF
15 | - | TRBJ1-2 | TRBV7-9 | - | TGTGCCAGCAGCTTAGGAGGCAGGGCTGCCTATGGCTACACCTTC | CASSLGGRAAYGYTF
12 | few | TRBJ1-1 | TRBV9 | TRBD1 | TGTGCCAGCAGCTCAGGGGGGATGGACGCTTTCTTT | CASSSGGMDAFF
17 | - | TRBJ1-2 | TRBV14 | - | TGTGCCAGCAGCATGTGGAAGCAATCTGGAAAGACCTATGGCTACACCTTC | CASSMWKQSGKTYGYTF
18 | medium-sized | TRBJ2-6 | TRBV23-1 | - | TGCGCCAGCAGTCCAGGAGGCAGGGGGGGCTCTGGGGCCAACGTCCTGACTTTC | CASSPGGRGGSGANVLTF
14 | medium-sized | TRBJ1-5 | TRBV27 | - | TGTGCCAGCAGTTTAGGGAATAGCAATCAGCCCCAGCATTTT | CASSLGNSNQPQHF
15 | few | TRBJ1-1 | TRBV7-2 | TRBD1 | TGTGCCAGCAGCTTAGGTCAGGGGGCGAACACTGAAGCTTTCTTT | CASSLGQGANTEAFF
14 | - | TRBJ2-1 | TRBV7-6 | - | TGTGCCAGCAGCTTTCTGGGAACTCTAGGGGAGCAGTTCTTC | CASSFLGTLGEQFF
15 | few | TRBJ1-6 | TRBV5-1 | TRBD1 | TGCGCCAGCAGCCCGAGACAGGGTGGAAATTCACCCCTCCACTTT | CASSPRQGGNSPLHF
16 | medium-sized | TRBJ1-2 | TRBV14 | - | TGTGCCAGCAGCCAAGATCCGATTTGGGTAAACTATGGCTACACCTTC | CASSQDPIWVNYGYTF
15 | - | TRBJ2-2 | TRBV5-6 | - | TGTGCCAGCAGCTTGGATGGGGCGAAGACCGGGGAGCTGTTTTTT | CASSLDGAKTGELFF
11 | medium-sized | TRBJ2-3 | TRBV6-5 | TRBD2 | TGTGCCAGCAGTGAGCGGGGTACGCAGTATTTT | CASSERGTQYF
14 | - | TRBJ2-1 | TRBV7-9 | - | TGTGCCAGCAGCCTACATGGGCCCAGCAATGAGCAGTTCTTC | CASSLHGPSNEQFF
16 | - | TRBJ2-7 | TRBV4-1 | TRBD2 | TGCGCCAGCAGCCCCTCAGCGGGGGGCACTTACTACGAGCAGTACTTC | CASSPSAGGTYYEQYF
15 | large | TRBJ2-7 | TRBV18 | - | TGTGCCAGCTCACCGCGACAGGTTTCCACTTACGAGCAGTACTTC | CASSPRQVSTYEQYF
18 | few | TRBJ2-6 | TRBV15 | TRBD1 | TGTGCCACCAGCAGAGACCCGACAGGGGAGACTGGGGCCAACGTCCTGACTTTC | CATSRDPTGETGANVLTF
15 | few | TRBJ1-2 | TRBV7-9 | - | TGTGCCAGCAGTTACTCCTTGACTCTGGGCTATGGCTACACCTTC | CASSYSLTLGYGYTF
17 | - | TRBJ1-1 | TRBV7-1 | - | TGTGCCAGCAGCTTAGTAGGTGACGCGGCGCGGAACACTGAAGCTTTCTTT | CASSLVGDAARNTEAFF
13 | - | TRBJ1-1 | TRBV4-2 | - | TGTGCCAGCAGTTCATCGGTTGGCACTGAAGCTTTCTTT | CASSSSVGTEAFF
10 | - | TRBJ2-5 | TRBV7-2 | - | TGTGCCAGCAGCCAAGAGACCCAGTACTTC | CASSQETQYF
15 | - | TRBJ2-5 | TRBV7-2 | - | TGTGCCAGCAGCCGACGACAGGTCCAGTCCGAGACCCAGTACTTC | CASSRRQVQSETQYF
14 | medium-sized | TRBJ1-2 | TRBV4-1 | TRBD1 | TGCGCCAGCAGCCAACCGGGGACAGGGGATGGCTACACCTTC | CASSQPGTGDGYTF
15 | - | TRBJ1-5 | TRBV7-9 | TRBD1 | TGTGCCAGCAGCTTGGCGACAGGGTCGGCTCAGCCCCAGCATTTT | CASSLATGSAQPQHF
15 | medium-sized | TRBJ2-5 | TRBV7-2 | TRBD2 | TGTGCCAGCAGCTTAGCTAGCGGGGGATTAGAGACCCAGTACTTC | CASSLASGGLETQYF
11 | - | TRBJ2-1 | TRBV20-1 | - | TGCAGTGCTAGAGAAAGTGGGGAGCAGTTCTTC | CSARESGEQFF
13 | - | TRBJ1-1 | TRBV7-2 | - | TGTGCCAGCAGCTTATCGGGGAACACTGAAGCTTTCTTT | CASSLSGNTEAFF
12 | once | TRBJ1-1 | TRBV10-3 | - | TGTGCCAGCAGGCGGGACGACACTGAAGCTTTCTTT | CASRRDDTEAFF
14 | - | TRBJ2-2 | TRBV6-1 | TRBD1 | TGTGCCAGCAAGGCAGGGGGCTACACCGGGGAGCTGTTTTTT | CASKAGGYTGELFF
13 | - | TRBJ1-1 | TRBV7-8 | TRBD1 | TGTGCCAGCAAAGGACAGGGCTTCACTGAAGCTTTCTTT | CASKGQGFTEAFF
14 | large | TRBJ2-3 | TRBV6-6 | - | TGTGCCAGCAGTTACGGGCGGGGCACAGATACGCAGTATTTT | CASSYGRGTDTQYF
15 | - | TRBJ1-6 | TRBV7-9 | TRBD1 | TGTGCCAGCAGCTTTAACGGACAGGTCAATTCACCCCTCCACTTT | CASSFNGQVNSPLHF
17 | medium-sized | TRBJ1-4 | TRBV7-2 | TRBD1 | TGTGCCAGCAGCTCATCGACAGGGACAGGGGTTGGGGAAAAACTGTTTTTT | CASSSSTGTGVGEKLFF
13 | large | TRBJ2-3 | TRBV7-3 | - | TGTGCCAGCAGCTTAAACCCCCGCGATACGCAGTATTTT | CASSLNPRDTQYF
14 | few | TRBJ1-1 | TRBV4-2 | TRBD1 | TGTGCCAGCAGCTTGAGGGGGCTGGACACTGAAGCTTTCTTT | CASSLRGLDTEAFF
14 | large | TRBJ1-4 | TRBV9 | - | TGTGCCAGCAGCGTAGGAGGGACTAATGAAAAACTGTTTTTT | CASSVGGTNEKLFF
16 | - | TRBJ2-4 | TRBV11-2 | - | TGTGCCAGCAGCCTAATTGGGGATCTAGCCAAAAACATTCAGTACTTC | CASSLIGDLAKNIQYF
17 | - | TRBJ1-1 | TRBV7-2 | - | TGTGCCAGCAGCTTAGTAGGTGACGCGGCGCGGAACACTGAAGCTTTCTTT | CASSLVGDAARNTEAFF
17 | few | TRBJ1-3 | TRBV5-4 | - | TGCGCCAGCAGCCAGGGGTTGGGCGGGTCGCCTGGAAACACCATATATTTT | CASSQGLGGSPGNTIYF
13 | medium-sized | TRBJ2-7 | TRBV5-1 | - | TGCGCCAGCAAGCGGGCAAGCTCCTACGAGCAGTACTTC | CASKRASSYEQYF
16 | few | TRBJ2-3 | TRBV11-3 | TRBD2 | TGTGCCAGCAGCTTAGTCGGTAGCGGGGACCCAGATACGCAGTATTTT | CASSLVGSGDPDTQYF
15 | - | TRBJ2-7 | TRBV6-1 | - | TGTGCCAGCAGTTCCGAAACCGGGACGGGGTACGAGCAGTACTTC | CASSSETGTGYEQYF
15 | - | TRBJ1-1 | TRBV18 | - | TGTGCCAGCTCACCCTTGGAGGTGAGAGACACTGAAGCTTTCTTT | CASSPLEVRDTEAFF
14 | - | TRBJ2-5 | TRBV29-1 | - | TGCAGCGTTGAAGAAAGCCAGGGAGGTGAGACCCAGTACTTC | CSVEESQGGETQYF
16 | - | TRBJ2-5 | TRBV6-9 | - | TGTGCCAGCAGTGAAGCAGTGGGACGGTCACAAGAGACCCAGTACTTC | CASSEAVGRSQETQYF
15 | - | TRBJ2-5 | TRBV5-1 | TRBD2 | TGCGCCAGCAGCTTGGATGGCGGGGAGGGGAAGACCCAGTACTTC | CASSLDGGEGKTQYF
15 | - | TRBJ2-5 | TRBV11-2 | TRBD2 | TGTGCCAGCAGCTTAGCTAGCGGGGGATTAGAGACCCAGTACTTC | CASSLASGGLETQYF
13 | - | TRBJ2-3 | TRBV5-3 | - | TGTGCCAGCAGCTTGTACGTCAGCAATACGCAGTATTTT | CASSLYVSNTQYF
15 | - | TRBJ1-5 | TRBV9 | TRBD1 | TGTGCCAGCAGCGAGGGACAGGGGCGTTATCAGCCCCAGCATTTT | CASSEGQGRYQPQHF
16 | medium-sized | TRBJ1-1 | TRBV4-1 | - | TGCGCCAGCAGCCAAGATCCGTGGTTTTTGAACACTGAAGCTTTCTTT | CASSQDPWFLNTEAFF
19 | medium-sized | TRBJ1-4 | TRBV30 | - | TGTGCCTGGAGTGTATTAACGGGTGGACAGTTTTTAACTAATGAAAAACTGTTTTTT | CAWSVLTGGQFLTNEKLFF
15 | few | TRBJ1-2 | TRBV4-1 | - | TGCGCCAGCAGCCAAGTCGGGGCGGCGAACTATGGCTACACCTTC | CASSQVGAANYGYTF
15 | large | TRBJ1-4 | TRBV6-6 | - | TGTGCCAGCAGTTACCGGGAGAGAACTAATGAAAAACTGTTTTTT | CASSYRERTNEKLFF
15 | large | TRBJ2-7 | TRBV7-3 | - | TGTGCCAGCAGCCCCCTAGCGGGCGCGCAGGGGGTGCAGTACTTC | CASSPLAGAQGVQYF
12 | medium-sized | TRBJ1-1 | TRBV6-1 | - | TGTGCCAGCAGGCGGGACGACACTGAAGCTTTCTTT | CASRRDDTEAFF